This T cell receptor (beta chain) was observed in a study of shared clonotypes between healthy human individuals. Across the whole study: Sampling drew on donors who were a couple of women and three men aged 18 to 49.

The healthy adult donors were HIV-negative and reported no recent acute infections or vaccinations. The authors' processing: ImmunoSEQ sequences covered only the junction and lacked quality scores; filtering therefore differed. This table comes from immunoSEQ multiplex PCR, and its TCRdb copy is limited to in-frame clones, with some not included. V and J calls and clone size are those listed in that table; D and trimming were worked out from the DNA. Counted here are about 320,000 clones, roughly 91% occurring once; the ten biggest clones make up around 15%. A remark on this clone: The target antigen is unknown.

Overall study findings and caveats: The authors expected sequencing depth to affect clonotype sharing among donors.

From germline, CDR1 is MNHEY and CDR2 SVGAGI. The germline V and J ends were trimmed by 5 bases and 2 bases, with 10 bases remaining between them. The CDR3 loop spans 13 amino acids. The V gene is TRBV6-5, the J gene TRBJ2-7; D is ambiguous. The sequence came from a man younger than 35 in good health. Sequencing was done on a sample of memory CD8+ T cells sorted from blood. As for subset: CD45RO+ cells pooled with CCR7-negative TemRA cells. The chain's CDR3 is CASSEPEPYEQYF. The CDR3 DNA reads as TGTGCCAGCAGTGAACCGGAACCCTACGAGCAGTACTTC.